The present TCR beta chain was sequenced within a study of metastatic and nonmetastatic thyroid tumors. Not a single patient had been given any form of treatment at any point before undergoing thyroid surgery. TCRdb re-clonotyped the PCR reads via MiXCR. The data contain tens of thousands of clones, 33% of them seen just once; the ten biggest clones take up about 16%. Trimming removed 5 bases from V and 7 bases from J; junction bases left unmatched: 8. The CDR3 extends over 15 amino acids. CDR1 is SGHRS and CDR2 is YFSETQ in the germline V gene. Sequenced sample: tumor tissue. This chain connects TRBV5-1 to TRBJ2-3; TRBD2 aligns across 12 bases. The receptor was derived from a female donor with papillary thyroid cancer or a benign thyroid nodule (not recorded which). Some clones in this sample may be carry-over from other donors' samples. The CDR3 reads CASRLAGGTEYTQYF. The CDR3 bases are TGCGCCAGCAGACTAGCGGGGGGTACTGAGTATACGCAGTATTTT. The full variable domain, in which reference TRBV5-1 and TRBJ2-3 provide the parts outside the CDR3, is KAGVTQTPRYLIKTRGQQVTLSCSPISGHRSVSWYQQTPGQGLQFLFEYFSETQRNKGNFPGRFSGRQFSNSRSEMNVSTLELGDSALYLCASRLAGGTEYTQYFGPGTRLTVL.